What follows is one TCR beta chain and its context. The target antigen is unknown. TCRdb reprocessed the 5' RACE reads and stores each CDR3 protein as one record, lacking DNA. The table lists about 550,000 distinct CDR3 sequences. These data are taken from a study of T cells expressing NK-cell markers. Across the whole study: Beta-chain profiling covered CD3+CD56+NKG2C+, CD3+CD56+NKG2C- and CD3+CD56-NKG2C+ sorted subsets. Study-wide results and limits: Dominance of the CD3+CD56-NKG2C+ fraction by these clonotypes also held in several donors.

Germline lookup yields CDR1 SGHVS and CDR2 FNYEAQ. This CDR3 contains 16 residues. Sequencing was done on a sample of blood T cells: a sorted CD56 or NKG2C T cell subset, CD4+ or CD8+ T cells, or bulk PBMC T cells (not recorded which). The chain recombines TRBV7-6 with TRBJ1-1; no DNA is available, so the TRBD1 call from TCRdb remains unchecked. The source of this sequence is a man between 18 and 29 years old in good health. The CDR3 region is CASSLEAQGMNTEAFF. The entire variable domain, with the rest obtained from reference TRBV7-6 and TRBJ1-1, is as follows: GAGVSQSPRYKVTKRGQDVALRCDPISGHVSLYWYRQALGQGPEFLTYFNYEAQQDKSGLPNDRFSAERPEGSISTLTIQRTEQRDSAMYRCASSLEAQGMNTEAFFGQGTRLTVV.